The rows below give T cell receptor beta chains drawn from one sample of a study of long-term antiretroviral therapy in people with HIV. The data were produced by immunoSEQ multiplex PCR, yet TCRdb's version contains in-frame clones alone and is incomplete. This sample carries over 40,000 clones, 90% to 95% of them seen once, and the ten largest clones take around 2.7%. Sequencing used unsorted PBMCs, obtained 3.7 years after starting antiretroviral therapy. The source is a woman aged 45-60 years with HIV. Both conserved end residues are part of each CDR3. A D gene is named only where the DNA matches it firmly. For some rows the clone size is stated as once, few or many, or as a class when expanded; others skip it.

DNA: TGTGCCTCTCAACCCAGGGACAGGCTTGAAGCTTTCTTT
CDR3: CASQPRDRLEAFF
D: TRBD1
V: TRBV30
size: once
J: TRBJ1-1

DNA: TGTGCCAGCAGCGAGGACAGGGGGGTATTGGATACGCAGTATTTT
CDR3: CASSEDRGVLDTQYF
D: TRBD1
V: TRBV5-6
size: .
J: TRBJ2-3

DNA: TGTGCCAGCAGCGTAGAGGCCAGGGGGCCAGGAGGCTACACCTTC
CDR3: CASSVEARGPGGYTF
D: TRBD1
V: TRBV9
size: .
J: TRBJ1-2

DNA: TGTGCCAGTAGTTTTACAGCAACTAATTCACCCCTCCACTTT
CDR3: CASSFTATNSPLHF
D: .
V: TRBV19
size: few
J: TRBJ1-6

DNA: TGTGCCAGTAGTACGGACAGGGTCGGCATCCCCGAGCAGTACTTC
CDR3: CASSTDRVGIPEQYF
D: TRBD1
V: TRBV19
size: .
J: TRBJ2-7

DNA: TGTGCCAGCAGCCAAGCGAGGGCCGGGACTGGCTACACCTTC
CDR3: CASSQARAGTGYTF
D: .
V: TRBV14
size: .
J: TRBJ1-2

DNA: TGTGCCAGCAGTTATATCACAGGGAACTATGGCTACACCTTC
CDR3: CASSYITGNYGYTF
D: .
V: TRBV6-6
size: .
J: TRBJ1-2

DNA: TGTGCCAGCAGTCACCGGGGGGCATCCTACGAGCAGTACTTC
CDR3: CASSHRGASYEQYF
D: .
V: TRBV6-1
size: once
J: TRBJ2-7

DNA: TGCGCCAGCAGCCAAGATCGGCAGGGGAGCTCCTATAATTCACCCCTCCACTTT
CDR3: CASSQDRQGSSYNSPLHF
D: .
V: TRBV4-3
size: .
J: TRBJ1-6

DNA: TGTGCCAGCACCTTCCGGACAGGGGTAAGGACTGAAGCTTTCTTT
CDR3: CASTFRTGVRTEAFF
D: TRBD1
V: TRBV6-5
size: .
J: TRBJ1-1

DNA: TGCGCCAGCAGCTTGTCGGGCGGGGATACGCAGTATTTT
CDR3: CASSLSGGDTQYF
D: .
V: TRBV5-1
size: .
J: TRBJ2-3

DNA: TGCGCCAGTTGGAACGAGCCCGGTACTGGAAACACCATATATTTT
CDR3: CASWNEPGTGNTIYF
D: .
V: TRBV5-1
size: once
J: TRBJ1-3

DNA: TGTGCCAGTGGAAGCCCGGGGAGGGCCCCCTACGAGCAGTACTTC
CDR3: CASGSPGRAPYEQYF
D: TRBD2
V: TRBV19
size: .
J: TRBJ2-7

DNA: TGTGCCAGCAGTTCCTCACAGGGGAAGAATGAAAAACTGTTTTTT
CDR3: CASSSSQGKNEKLFF
D: TRBD1
V: TRBV27
size: .
J: TRBJ1-4

DNA: TGCGCCAGCAGCTTGGAAGGGGACTATGGCTACACCTTC
CDR3: CASSLEGDYGYTF
D: .
V: TRBV5-1
size: .
J: TRBJ1-2

DNA: TGTGCCAGCAGCCTCAGGAGTTGGGATACGCAGTATTTT
CDR3: CASSLRSWDTQYF
D: .
V: TRBV13
size: once
J: TRBJ2-3

DNA: TGTGCCATCAGTGGGATTCACGACGAGCAGTACTTC
CDR3: CAISGIHDEQYF
D: .
V: TRBV10-3
size: .
J: TRBJ2-7

DNA: TGTGCCAGCAGCTTATACCCCGGGGGAGGGCGGAAGGACGAGCAGTACTTC
CDR3: CASSLYPGGGRKDEQYF
D: TRBD2
V: TRBV7-8
size: .
J: TRBJ2-7

DNA: TGCAGCGTTGAAAAATACGACAGGGTTAATGAAAAACTGTTTTTT
CDR3: CSVEKYDRVNEKLFF
D: TRBD1
V: TRBV29-1
size: once
J: TRBJ1-4

DNA: TGTGCCAGCAGCTGGGTAGGGGGATCCTCTGGGGCCAACGTCCTGACTTTC
CDR3: CASSWVGGSSGANVLTF
D: .
V: TRBV7-9
size: .
J: TRBJ2-6

DNA: TGTGCCACCAGCAGAACGTGGGAGAGGTCCCAGCATTTT
CDR3: CATSRTWERSQHF
D: .
V: TRBV15
size: .
J: TRBJ1-5

DNA: TGTGCCAGCAGTGGGGGCGGGAGAGGAAGCACTGAAGCTTTCTTT
CDR3: CASSGGGRGSTEAFF
D: .
V: TRBV25-1
size: .
J: TRBJ1-1

DNA: TGTGCCAGTAGTATAGCCACAAGGTCGGTCTATGGCTACACCTTC
CDR3: CASSIATRSVYGYTF
D: .
V: TRBV19
size: .
J: TRBJ1-2

DNA: TGCGCCAGCAGCTTGATCGCTTCGAACACCGGGGAGCTGTTTTTT
CDR3: CASSLIASNTGELFF
D: .
V: TRBV5-1
size: .
J: TRBJ2-2

DNA: TGTGCCATCGCTGCGGGAGCTGGAAACTATGGCTACACCTTC
CDR3: CAIAAGAGNYGYTF
D: .
V: TRBV7-2
size: .
J: TRBJ1-2

DNA: TGTGCCAGCAGCCCAGGGGCCAGGGGGCGGACCGGGGAGCTGTTTTTT
CDR3: CASSPGARGRTGELFF
D: TRBD1
V: TRBV7-3
size: .
J: TRBJ2-2

DNA: TGTGCCAGCAGCCAAGATTGGGCCTTCGAAGAGACCCAGTACTTC
CDR3: CASSQDWAFEETQYF
D: .
V: TRBV4-2
size: once
J: TRBJ2-5

DNA: TGTGCCAGCAGTGGACAGGGCCCGGGTCAGCCCCAGCATTTT
CDR3: CASSGQGPGQPQHF
D: TRBD1
V: TRBV2
size: .
J: TRBJ1-5

DNA: TGTGCCAGCAAACGGGGCGTTAATGAAAAACTGTTTTTT
CDR3: CASKRGVNEKLFF
D: .
V: TRBV6-5
size: .
J: TRBJ1-4

DNA: TGTGCCAGCTCACTTGAGAGCGGGGGGCGTGAGACCCAGTACTTC
CDR3: CASSLESGGRETQYF
D: TRBD2
V: TRBV18
size: .
J: TRBJ2-5

DNA: TGTGCCAGTCTTCGCCCGGGAGGGGCCAACGTCCTGACTTTC
CDR3: CASLRPGGANVLTF
D: .
V: TRBV6-5
size: .
J: TRBJ2-6

DNA: TGTGCCAGTAGTACTACAGGTCTGGTTGGCAATCAGCCCCAGCATTTT
CDR3: CASSTTGLVGNQPQHF
D: .
V: TRBV19
size: .
J: TRBJ1-5

DNA: TGTGCCAGCGGAAACACGTACGAGCAGTACTTC
CDR3: CASGNTYEQYF
D: .
V: TRBV2
size: .
J: TRBJ2-7

DNA: TGTGCCAGCAGCTTAGCCTCGACAGGGAATTATGGCTACACCTTC
CDR3: CASSLASTGNYGYTF
D: TRBD1
V: TRBV7-9
size: .
J: TRBJ1-2

DNA: TGCGCCAGCAGCTTGTTGCGGGGGGGCACAGATACGCAGTATTTT
CDR3: CASSLLRGGTDTQYF
D: TRBD2
V: TRBV5-1
size: .
J: TRBJ2-3

DNA: TGTGCCAGCAGCCTGGCTGGGGGCTTAAACACCGGGGAGCTGTTTTTT
CDR3: CASSLAGGLNTGELFF
D: .
V: TRBV5-4
size: once
J: TRBJ2-2

DNA: TGTGCCAGCAGCTTAAATAACCAGGGCAAGGGTGGCTACACCTTC
CDR3: CASSLNNQGKGGYTF
D: .
V: TRBV7-8
size: .
J: TRBJ1-2

DNA: TGTGCCAGCAGCGCGGGACAGGGTGATCAGCCCCAGCATTTT
CDR3: CASSAGQGDQPQHF
D: TRBD1
V: TRBV9
size: .
J: TRBJ1-5

DNA: TGTGCCAGCAGTCCGGTTACAGGTTTTGGAAACACCATATATTTT
CDR3: CASSPVTGFGNTIYF
D: .
V: TRBV6-5
size: .
J: TRBJ1-3

DNA: TGTGCCAGCAGCCGAGACATATCTAACTATGGCTACACCTTC
CDR3: CASSRDISNYGYTF
D: .
V: TRBV5-4
size: .
J: TRBJ1-2

DNA: TGTGCCAGCAGCCAAGCCAGGACAGGAGCCTACGAGCAGTACTTC
CDR3: CASSQARTGAYEQYF
D: TRBD1
V: TRBV4-2
size: once
J: TRBJ2-7

DNA: TGCGCCAGCAGCCAAGATTGGGACAGTTCTGGCACTGAAGCTTTCTTT
CDR3: CASSQDWDSSGTEAFF
D: TRBD1
V: TRBV4-3
size: .
J: TRBJ1-1

DNA: TGTGCCACCAGGACAGGGGGCGACTATGGCTACACCTTC
CDR3: CATRTGGDYGYTF
D: TRBD1
V: TRBV10-3
size: .
J: TRBJ1-2

DNA: TGTGCCAGCAGCTTATATCAGGACCCCCCGCGGGGCTACACCTTC
CDR3: CASSLYQDPPRGYTF
D: .
V: TRBV7-9
size: .
J: TRBJ1-2

DNA: TGCGCCAGCAGTCTAGCGGGGGGCTACAATGAGCAGTTCTTC
CDR3: CASSLAGGYNEQFF
D: TRBD2
V: TRBV10-2
size: .
J: TRBJ2-1

DNA: TGTGCCAGCAGCACCCGGGCGGTGAGGGAGACCCAGTACTTC
CDR3: CASSTRAVRETQYF
D: .
V: TRBV7-2
size: .
J: TRBJ2-5